The 13 T cell receptor beta chains reported below all come from one sample, sequenced in a study of cytomegalovirus exposure and HLA in healthy donors. Researchers ran the PCR with 60 Vbeta and 13 Jbeta primers. TCRdb's copy holds only in-frame clones and misses some; the assay was immunoSEQ multiplex PCR. The sample includes 81,000 or so clones, 62% of them seen just once. Sequencing was carried out using PBMCs. The receptors stem from a woman aged 25 to 39 in good health and CMV-seropositive.

The chain links TRBV7-9 to TRBJ1-1; D might be TRBD1 (6 bases). Trimming took off 1 base at V and 4 bases at J, with 10 bases between the two ends. Germline V gene data show CDR1 as SEHNR and CDR2 as FQNEAQ (reference sequence). This CDR3 comprises 14 residues. This chain's CDR3 is CASSLDLGGTEAFF. The CDR3 region has the DNA TGTGCCAGCAGCTTAGATTTAGGGGGCACTGAAGCTTTCTTT.

A single count supports this clone. The V and J genes are TRBV5-1 and TRBJ2-3, with TRBD2 matching over 12 bases. This CDR3 region has 16 residues. CDR1 SGHRS and CDR2 YFSETQ come from the germline V gene. V gave up 3 bases and J gave up 6 bases; unmatched junction bases: 8. DNA of the CDR3: TGCGCCAGCAGCTCGGTTCCGGGACTAGCGGGTGATACGCAGTATTTT. Translating gives CASSSVPGLAGDTQYF. The full variable domain, completed using reference TRBV5-1 and TRBJ2-3, is KAGVTQTPRYLIKTRGQQVTLSCSPISGHRSVSWYQQTPGQGLQFLFEYFSETQRNKGNFPGRFSGRQFSNSRSEMNVSTLELGDSALYLCASSSVPGLAGDTQYFGPGTRLTVL.

The chain is built from TRBV5-1 and TRBJ2-7; 12 positions agree with TRBD1. V gave up 4 bases and J gave up 7 bases; unmatched junction bases: 9. CDR3 length: 15 residues. CDR1 SGHRS and CDR2 YFSETQ come from the germline V gene. CDR3 sequence: CASSGLGQGAFEQYF. The CDR3 coding sequence is TGCGCCAGCAGCGGGCTGGGACAGGGGGCATTTGAGCAGTACTTC. Full variable domain (remainder filled in from reference TRBV5-1 and TRBJ2-7): KAGVTQTPRYLIKTRGQQVTLSCSPISGHRSVSWYQQTPGQGLQFLFEYFSETQRNKGNFPGRFSGRQFSNSRSEMNVSTLELGDSALYLCASSGLGQGAFEQYFGPGTRLTVT.

This clone was seen a single time. The chain is built from TRBV9 and TRBJ1-4; D might be TRBD1 (6 bases). Trimming shortened V by 4 bases and J by 5 bases, and 15 bases separated the two germline ends. CDR3 length: 15 amino acids. Germline V gives CDR1 SGDLS, CDR2 YYNGEE. CDR3 sequence (DNA): TGTGCCAGCAGCCCCTTACGGACAGAGAATGAAAAACTGTTTTTT. This translates into CASSPLRTENEKLFF.

V usage is TRBV7-2 and J usage is TRBJ1-1, with D maybe TRBD1 (5 bases). CDR1 is SGHTA and CDR2 is FQGNSA in the germline V gene. Trimming took 1 base from V and 4 from J, leaving 7 bases between them. The CDR3 is made up of 13 amino acids. CDR3 region: CASSLDQGTEAFF. The CDR3 DNA follows: TGTGCCAGCAGCTTAGACCAGGGCACTGAAGCTTTCTTT.

The chain joins TRBV4-3 to TRBJ2-3, with 10 nucleotides matching TRBD2. Germline V CDR1 and CDR2: LGHNA, YSLEER. The CDR3 totals 15 residues. V lost 3 bases and J lost 4; bases outside the gene matches: 4. CDR3 residues: CASSQLAGEADTQYF. CDR3 nucleotides: TGCGCCAGCAGCCAGCTAGCGGGGGAGGCAGATACGCAGTATTTT.

The chain links TRBV7-2 to TRBJ1-2; maybe TRBD1 (5 bases). CDR3 length equals 12 residues. V gave up 6 bases and J gave up 6 bases, with 11 bases separating them. Germline V CDR1 and CDR2: SGHTA, FQGNSA. This CDR3 is CASRSGLDGYTF. The CDR3, as DNA: TGTGCCAGCAGGTCGGGACTGGATGGCTACACCTTC.

This chain joins TRBV5-4 and TRBJ2-2; unclear D gene. The CDR3 extends over 12 amino acids. V lost 2 bases and J lost 6, with 5 bases in between. Germline assignment: CDR1 SGHNT and CDR2 YYREEE (reference sequence). Here the CDR3 DNA reads TGTGCCAGCAGCTTTTCTCCCGGGGAGCTGTTTTTT. Its translation: CASSFSPGELFF.

This chain connects TRBV14 to TRBJ2-5; 10 bases are shared with TRBD2. The J call is doubtful: the DNA matches TRBJ2-7 better. The CDR3 spans 17 residues. The germline gives CDR1 SGHDN, CDR2 FVKESK. The CDR3 here is CASNSRTLAGGSYEQYF. CDR3 sequence (DNA): TGTGCCAGCAACTCAAGAACGTTAGCGGGGGGCTCCTACGAGCAGTACTTC.

The chain is built from TRBV11-2 and TRBJ2-2; D not resolved. This CDR3 spans 13 amino acids. The V end lost 3 bases, the J end lost 6 bases, and 8 bases lay between the germline ends. The germline V gene encodes CDR1 SGHAT and CDR2 FQNNGV. CDR3 bases: TGTGCCAGCAGCTTCCGCGGTTCCGGGGAGCTGTTTTTT. This codes for CASSFRGSGELFF.

Ten or more counts support this clone. The chain employs TRBV19 and TRBJ1-5; 9 positions agree with TRBD1. The CDR3 loop spans 15 amino acids. With 4 bases clipped from V and 6 bases from J, the junction kept 7 bases outside the gene matches. Germline CDR1 is LNHDA and CDR2 is SQIVND (reference sequence). The CDR3 region is CASSTGQGMGQPQHF. The CDR3 DNA sequence: TGTGCCAGTAGTACGGGACAGGGTATGGGTCAGCCCCAGCATTTT.

This sequence joins TRBV19 and TRBJ2-3; D may be TRBD2 (7 bases). The CDR3 extends over 15 amino acids. V was cut by 3 bases and J by 5 bases, with 15 bases left in between. Germline CDR1 LNHDA, CDR2 SQIVND (reference sequence). In DNA form, the CDR3 reads TGTGCCAGTAGTATGGGGGGGGCGCTTTTAGATACGCAGTATTTT. Translated: CASSMGGALLDTQYF.

The chain has TRBV5-8 and TRBJ1-5, with D maybe TRBD1 (5 bases). V was cut by 4 bases and J by 6 bases, with 17 bases left in between. Per the germline V gene, CDR1 is SGHTS and CDR2 is YDEGEE. This CDR3 region has 15 residues. The CDR3 DNA reads as TGTGCCAGCAGCCGGCGCAGGGCGAGAATTCAGCCCCAGCATTTT. Its translation: CASSRRRARIQPQHF.